The 8 T cell receptor beta chains below were found in one sample sequenced in a study of glioma-infiltrating T cells after dendritic cell vaccination. Time point described: after dendritic cell vaccination, including at tumor progression/relapse. Using immunoSEQ multiplex PCR, the repertoire was profiled, and TCRdb retains in-frame clones only, with some absent. The sample includes around 100,000 clones, less than 90% seen only once; the top ten take 6% to 8.5%. Sequences were derived from blood, sampled after dendritic cell vaccination. These receptors were obtained from a human donor with glioblastoma.

The V call is TRBV29-1, the J call TRBJ2-5; the match to TRBD2 covers 7 bases. CDR1 and CDR2 (germline): SQVTM, ANQGSEA. The CDR3 has 14 amino acids. J lost 7 bases, V lost 5 bases, and 13 bases had no gene match. DNA for the CDR3: TGCAGCGTTAACGGGGGGACGACTTGGGCGACCCAGTACTTC. It is translated as CSVNGGTTWATQYF.

The rearrangement links TRBV6-1 to TRBJ1-2; D not resolved. The V end was cut by 2 bases, the J end by 1 base, with 8 bases between. The CDR3 consists of 14 residues. The germline V gene encodes CDR1 MNHNS and CDR2 SASEGT. CDR3 in DNA: TGTGCCAGCAGTGAAAACCCGGTTAACTATGGCTACACCTTC. It translates to CASSENPVNYGYTF.

The chain has TRBV5-6 and TRBJ2-5, with 10 bases fitting TRBD2. J lost 4 bases, V lost 4 bases, and 4 bases had no gene match. The CDR3 is made up of 14 amino acids. The germline V gene has CDR1 SGHDT and CDR2 YYEEEE. The CDR3 DNA reads TGTGCCAGCAGCACGGGACTAGCGCCAGAGACCCAGTACTTC. Protein product: CASSTGLAPETQYF.

V and J are TRBV2 and TRBJ2-1; 11 positions match TRBD2. Germline trimming cut 4 bases from V and 9 bases from J; bases unmatched to any gene: 8. The CDR3 totals 15 residues. Germline values: CDR1 SNHLY, CDR2 FYNNEI. The CDR3: CASSATSGIKGEQFF. For the CDR3, the DNA is TGTGCCAGCAGTGCGACTAGCGGGATCAAGGGTGAGCAGTTCTTC.

The chain couples TRBV7-6 to TRBJ1-4; TRBD1 is a possible D gene (5 bases). V dropped 0 bases and J dropped 6 bases, with 8 bases sitting between them. The CDR3 has 14 amino acids. The germline V gene has CDR1 SGHVS and CDR2 FNYEAQ. CDR3 loop: CASSLARVDEKLFF. For the CDR3, the DNA is TGTGCCAGCAGCTTAGCCAGGGTGGATGAAAAACTGTTTTTT.

This chain connects TRBV11-2 to TRBJ2-5; 8 bases map to TRBD2. Germline lookup yields CDR1 SGHAT and CDR2 FQNNGV. V was clipped by 4 bases and J by 1 base; unmatched bases: 5. The CDR3 totals 15 residues. The CDR3 region has the DNA TGTGCCAGCAGCTCCGATAGCGGGGCCCAAGAGACCCAGTACTTC. Its protein is CASSSDSGAQETQYF.

This clone was seen a single time. This chain joins TRBV30 and TRBJ2-1, with 7 bases matching TRBD1. With 0 bases clipped from V and 10 bases from J, the junction kept 9 bases outside the gene matches. Germline CDR1 reads GTSNPN; CDR2 reads SVGIG (reference sequence). The CDR3 spans 14 residues. The CDR3 protein is CAWSVYRGLREQFF. The CDR3 bases are TGTGCCTGGAGTGTATACAGGGGTCTGCGGGAGCAGTTCTTC. Based on the CDR3 plus reference TRBV30 and TRBJ2-1, the full variable domain is SQTIHQWPATLVQPVGSPLSLECTVEGTSNPNLYWYRQAAGRGLQLLFYSVGIGQISSEVPQNLSASRPQDRQFILSSKKLLLSDSGFYLCAWSVYRGLREQFFGPGTRLTVL.

The CDR3 nucleotides read TGTGCCAGCAGTGGTAGGGCCCGGGAGGGCGAGCAGTACTTC. This translates into CASSGRAREGEQYF. The V gene is TRBV2, the J gene TRBJ2-7; the match to TRBD2 covers 8 bases. CDR3 length: 14 residues. The germline V gene encodes CDR1 SNHLY and CDR2 FYNNEI. With V trimmed by 4 bases and J by 6 bases, 8 bases remained unmatched.